Listed here are 10 T cell receptor beta chains from one sample, sequenced in a study of identical twins. Each CDR3 protein is one row after TCRdb ran MiXCR on the 5' RACE reads. The profile shows roughly 250,000 distinct CDR3 sequences, roughly 7% of them singletons. The data also belong to a second study, concerning yellow fever vaccine responses in identical twins.

Sequenced: memory (CD45RO+) T cells sorted from blood. The receptors here all came from a woman in her late teens or twenties in good health.

The sample holds many counts of this clonotype. The gene calls are TRBV28 and TRBJ2-3; TRBD2 matches at 10 bases. Germline V gene data show CDR1 as MDHEN and CDR2 as SYDVKM. The CDR3 has 16 residues. The ends lost 6 bases at V and 2 bases at J; junction bases unmatched: 8. This chain's CDR3 is CASRPSGSSNTDTQYF. Here the CDR3 DNA reads TGTGCCAGCAGGCCTAGCGGGAGTTCTAACACAGATACGCAGTATTTT.

This rearrangement joins TRBV3-1 to TRBJ1-1; perhaps TRBD1 as D (5 bases). CDR1 LGHDT and CDR2 YNNKEL come from the germline V gene (reference sequence). This CDR3 contains 13 residues. V lost 4 bases and J lost 4, with 10 bases in between. CDR3 in amino acids: CASSRQGGTEAFF. CDR3 in DNA: TGTGCCAGCAGCCGGCAGGGAGGCACTGAAGCTTTCTTT.

Ten or more counts support this clonotype. The chain has TRBV29-1 and TRBJ2-7; the match to TRBD2 covers 7 bases. The CDR3 is 17 residues long. Germline-derived CDR1 and CDR2 are SQVTM and ANQGSEA. The J segment lost 4 bases and the V segment lost 5 bases, leaving 20 bases of the junction unmatched. The CDR3 nucleotides read TGCAGCGTTCTTGTCGTTCGAGGTGCCGGGAGGATTTACGAGCAGTACTTC. This sequence encodes CSVLVVRGAGRIYEQYF.

This clonotype was recorded many times. The J gene is TRBJ2-5, the V gene TRBV5-1, with D unclear. This CDR3 comprises 16 residues. Germline V gene lookup returns CDR1 SGHRS and CDR2 YFSETQ. Deletions cut 0 bases from V and 1 base from J, with 13 bases between. CDR3 sequence: CASSLGYRVSQETQYF. In DNA form, the CDR3 reads TGCGCCAGCAGCTTGGGCTACAGAGTGAGCCAAGAGACCCAGTACTTC.

This clonotype was observed at least ten times. The chain combines TRBV29-1 with TRBJ2-5; TRBD2 is a possible D gene (6 bases). CDR3 length: 10 residues. Per the germline V gene, CDR1 is SQVTM and CDR2 is ANQGSEA. V lost 7 bases and J lost 3, with 6 bases in between. The CDR3: CSGGEETQYF. The CDR3 DNA is TGCAGCGGGGGGGAAGAGACCCAGTACTTC.

V gene TRBV2 combines with J gene TRBJ2-7; the D gene is possibly TRBD2 (6 bases). This CDR3 has 13 amino acids. Germline V CDR1 and CDR2: SNHLY, FYNNEI. CDR3 in amino acids: CAVGRGALHEQYV. The DNA of the CDR3 is TGTGCAGTTGGGCGGGGTGCCCTTCACGAGCAGTACGTC.

This clonotype was picked up a small number of times. The J gene is TRBJ1-4, the V gene TRBV7-9; D unclear. Germline loops: CDR1 SEHNR, CDR2 FQNEAQ (reference sequence). V shed 5 bases and J shed 7 bases, with 17 bases lying between them. The CDR3 runs to 15 residues. The CDR3: CASSMTGVGVEKLFF. CDR3 nucleotides: TGTGCCAGCAGCATGACCGGGGTTGGTGTTGAAAAACTGTTTTTT. Full variable domain (remainder filled in from reference TRBV7-9 and TRBJ1-4): DTGVSQNPRHKITKRGQNVTFRCDPISEHNRLYWYRQTLGQGPEFLTYFQNEAQLEKSRLLSDRFSAERPKGSFSTLEIQRTEQGDSAMYLCASSMTGVGVEKLFFGSGTQLSVL.

The chain has TRBV12-3 or TRBV12-4 and TRBJ2-1; D unclear. This CDR3 spans 12 amino acids. V lost 5 bases to trimming and J lost 13 bases, with 15 bases between them. The CDR3 reads CASSGPGGLQFF. Here the CDR3 DNA reads TGTGCCAGCAGTGGCCCCGGTGGCCTACAGTTCTTC.

This clonotype was seen ten or more times. The CDR3, as DNA: TGTGCCAGCAGCTTAGAACAGGGAAGTATACGGCCCCAGCATTTT. Its translation: CASSLEQGSIRPQHF. The chain uses TRBV7-8 and TRBJ1-5; possibly TRBD1 for D (6 bases). In germline, CDR1 is SGHVS, CDR2 FQNEAQ. Trimming took off 1 base at V and 9 bases at J, with 16 bases between the two ends. The CDR3 loop spans 15 amino acids.

The chain has TRBV3-1 and TRBJ1-6; D call uncertain. CDR3 length equals 14 residues. V was pared by 5 bases and J by 4 bases, with 9 bases between. CDR1 LGHDT and CDR2 YNNKEL come from the germline V gene (reference sequence). The CDR3 spells CASSIREYNSPLHF. CDR3 bases: TGTGCCAGCAGCATCCGGGAGTATAATTCACCCCTCCACTTT.